This T cell receptor (beta chain) was profiled in a study of T-cell memory formation after mild COVID-19. CDR1 is SNHLY, CDR2 FYNNEI, per germline. Germline trimming cut 6 bases from V and 2 bases from J; bases unmatched to any gene: 3. This CDR3 is 13 amino acids long. As for this clonotype: A much larger clone lies one base from this, so it may be a read error.

TCRdb reprocessed the 5' RACE reads with MiXCR, giving one entry per CDR3 protein. This sample carries 11,000 to 15,000 distinct CDR3 sequences, roughly a fifth of them seen once, and the ten largest clones take roughly 49%. The source of this sequence is an adult woman who had mild COVID-19 (a few samples of this study predate the infection). Cell type and time point are not known. Source material: PBMCs or a T cell subset sorted from them (not recorded which). The rearrangement links TRBV2 to TRBJ1-2; 7 bases are a match to TRBD1. The CDR3 nucleotides read TGTGCCAGCAGGGAGGACAGGAACTATGGCTACACCTTC. Translation: CASREDRNYGYTF.